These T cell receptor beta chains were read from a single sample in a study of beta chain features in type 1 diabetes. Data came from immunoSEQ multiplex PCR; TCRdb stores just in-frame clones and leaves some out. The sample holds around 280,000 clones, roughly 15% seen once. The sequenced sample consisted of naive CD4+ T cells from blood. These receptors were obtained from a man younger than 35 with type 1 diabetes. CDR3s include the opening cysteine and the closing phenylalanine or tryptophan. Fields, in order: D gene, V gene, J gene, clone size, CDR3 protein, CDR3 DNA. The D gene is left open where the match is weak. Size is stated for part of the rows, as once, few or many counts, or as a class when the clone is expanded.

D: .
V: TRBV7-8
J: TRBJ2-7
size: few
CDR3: CASSLIQGDEQYF
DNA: TGTGCCAGCAGTTTGATACAGGGCGACGAGCAGTACTTC

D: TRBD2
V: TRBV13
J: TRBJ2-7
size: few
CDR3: CASSPSGLAGTYEQYF
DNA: TGTGCCAGCAGCCCCTCGGGACTAGCGGGAACCTACGAGCAGTACTTC

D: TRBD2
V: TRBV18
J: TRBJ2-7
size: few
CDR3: CASSDSSGGIDEQYF
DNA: TGTGCCAGCTCAGACTCTAGCGGTGGGATAGACGAGCAGTACTTC

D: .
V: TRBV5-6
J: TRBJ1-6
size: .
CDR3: CASSLEAVYNSPLHF
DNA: TGTGCCAGCAGCTTGGAGGCGGTCTATAATTCACCCCTCCACTTT

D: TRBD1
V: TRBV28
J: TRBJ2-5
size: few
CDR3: CASSRTGDLETQYF
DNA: TGTGCCAGCAGTCGGACAGGGGATTTGGAGACCCAGTACTTC

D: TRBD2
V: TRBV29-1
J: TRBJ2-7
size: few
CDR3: CSVVGLAAYEQYF
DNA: TGCAGCGTTGTGGGACTAGCAGCCTACGAGCAGTACTTC

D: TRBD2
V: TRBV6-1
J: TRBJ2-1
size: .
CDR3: CASSRASGRYDEQFF
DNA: TGTGCCAGCAGTAGGGCTAGCGGGAGGTACGATGAGCAGTTCTTC

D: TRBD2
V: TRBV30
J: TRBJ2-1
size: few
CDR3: CAWSVRTSGRGEQFF
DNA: TGTGCCTGGAGTGTAAGGACTAGCGGGAGAGGTGAGCAGTTCTTC

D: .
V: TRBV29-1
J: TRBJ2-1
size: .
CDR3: CSVLRRANEQFF
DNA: TGCAGCGTTCTAAGGAGGGCGAATGAGCAGTTCTTC

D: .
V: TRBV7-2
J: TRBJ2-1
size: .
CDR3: CASSFPGTYNEQFF
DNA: TGTGCCAGCAGCTTCCCGGGGACCTACAATGAGCAGTTCTTC

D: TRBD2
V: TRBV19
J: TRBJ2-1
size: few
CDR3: CASSIASGAYNEQFF
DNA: TGTGCCAGTAGTATAGCAAGCGGGGCCTACAATGAGCAGTTCTTC

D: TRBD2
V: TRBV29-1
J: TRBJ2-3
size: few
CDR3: CSVGGVAGGRDTQYF
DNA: TGCAGCGTTGGGGGTGTAGCGGGGGGAAGAGATACGCAGTATTTT

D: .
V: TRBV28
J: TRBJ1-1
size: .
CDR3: CASSLGRPNTEAFF
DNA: TGTGCCAGCAGTTTAGGCAGGCCGAACACTGAAGCTTTCTTT

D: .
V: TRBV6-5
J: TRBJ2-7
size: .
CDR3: CASSYRAGRNEQYF
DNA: TGTGCCAGCAGTTATCGGGCGGGGCGGAACGAGCAGTACTTC

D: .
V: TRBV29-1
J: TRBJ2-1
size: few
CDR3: CSVERGSSYNEQFF
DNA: TGCAGCGTTGAGCGGGGTAGCTCCTACAATGAGCAGTTCTTC

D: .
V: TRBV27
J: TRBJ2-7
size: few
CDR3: CASGKPSQGKISYEQYF
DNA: TGTGCCAGCGGCAAGCCTTCTCAGGGGAAGATTTCCTACGAGCAGTACTTC

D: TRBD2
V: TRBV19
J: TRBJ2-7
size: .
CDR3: CASSIDAGGSEQYF
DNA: TGTGCCAGTAGTATCGACGCGGGAGGGAGCGAGCAGTACTTC

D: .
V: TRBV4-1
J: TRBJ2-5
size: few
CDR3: CASSQRAPLVGAGETQYF
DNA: TGCGCCAGCAGCCAAAGGGCTCCGTTAGTGGGGGCCGGAGAGACCCAGTACTTC

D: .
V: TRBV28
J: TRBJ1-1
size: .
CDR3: CASSLGSASNTEAFF
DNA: TGTGCCAGCAGTTTGGGGAGTGCAAGTAACACTGAAGCTTTCTTT

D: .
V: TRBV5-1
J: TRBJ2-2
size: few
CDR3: CASSLAGTNTGELFF
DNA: TGCGCCAGCAGCTTGGCGGGGACTAACACCGGGGAGCTGTTTTTT

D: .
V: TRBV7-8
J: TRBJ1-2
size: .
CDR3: CASSLSVARSYGYTF
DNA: TGTGCCAGCAGCTTATCGGTCGCAAGGAGCTATGGCTACACCTTC

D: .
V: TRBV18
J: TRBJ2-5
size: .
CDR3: CASSPAGPQETQYF
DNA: TGTGCCAGCTCACCGGCAGGGCCCCAAGAGACCCAGTACTTC

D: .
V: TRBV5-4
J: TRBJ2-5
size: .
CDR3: CASSLSVWGVGKTQYF
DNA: TGTGCCAGCAGCTTGTCTGTTTGGGGGGTTGGTAAGACCCAGTACTTC

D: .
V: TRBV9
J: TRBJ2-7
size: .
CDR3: CASSVDPEPYEQYF
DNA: TGTGCCAGCAGCGTAGACCCCGAGCCCTACGAGCAGTACTTC

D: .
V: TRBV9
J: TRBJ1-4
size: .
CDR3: CASSVASATNEKLFF
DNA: TGTGCCAGCAGCGTAGCGAGCGCAACTAATGAAAAACTGTTTTTT

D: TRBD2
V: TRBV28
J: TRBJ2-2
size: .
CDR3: CASSLSSGTGELFF
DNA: TGTGCCAGCAGTTTATCTAGCGGCACCGGGGAGCTGTTTTTT

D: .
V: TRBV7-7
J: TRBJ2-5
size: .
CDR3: CASSSLDGIGDQYF
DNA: TGTGCCAGCAGCTCCTTAGATGGGATAGGGGACCAGTACTTC

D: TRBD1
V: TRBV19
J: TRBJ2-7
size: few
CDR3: CASKDRDNEQYF
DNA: TGTGCCAGTAAAGACAGGGACAACGAGCAGTACTTC

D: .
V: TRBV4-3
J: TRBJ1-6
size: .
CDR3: CASSQGGPNSPLHF
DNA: TGCGCCAGCAGCCAAGGGGGCCCGAATTCACCCCTCCACTTT

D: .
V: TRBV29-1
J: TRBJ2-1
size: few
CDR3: CSVEGSRGKSYNEQFF
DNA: TGCAGCGTTGAAGGCAGCAGGGGAAAAAGCTACAATGAGCAGTTCTTC